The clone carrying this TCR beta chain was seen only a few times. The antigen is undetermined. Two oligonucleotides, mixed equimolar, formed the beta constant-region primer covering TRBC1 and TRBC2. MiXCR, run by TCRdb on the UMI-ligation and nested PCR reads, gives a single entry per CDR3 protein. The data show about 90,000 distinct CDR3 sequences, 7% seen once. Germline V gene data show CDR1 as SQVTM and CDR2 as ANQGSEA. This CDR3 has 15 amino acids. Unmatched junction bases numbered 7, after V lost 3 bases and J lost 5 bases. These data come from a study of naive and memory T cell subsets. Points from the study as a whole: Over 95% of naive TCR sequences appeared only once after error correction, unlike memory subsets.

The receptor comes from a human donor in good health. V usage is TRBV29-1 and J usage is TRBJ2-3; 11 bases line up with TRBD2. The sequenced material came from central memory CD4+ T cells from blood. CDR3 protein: CSVEGSGRAQDTQYF. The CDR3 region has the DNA TGCAGCGTTGAGGGTAGCGGGAGGGCCCAAGATACGCAGTATTTT.